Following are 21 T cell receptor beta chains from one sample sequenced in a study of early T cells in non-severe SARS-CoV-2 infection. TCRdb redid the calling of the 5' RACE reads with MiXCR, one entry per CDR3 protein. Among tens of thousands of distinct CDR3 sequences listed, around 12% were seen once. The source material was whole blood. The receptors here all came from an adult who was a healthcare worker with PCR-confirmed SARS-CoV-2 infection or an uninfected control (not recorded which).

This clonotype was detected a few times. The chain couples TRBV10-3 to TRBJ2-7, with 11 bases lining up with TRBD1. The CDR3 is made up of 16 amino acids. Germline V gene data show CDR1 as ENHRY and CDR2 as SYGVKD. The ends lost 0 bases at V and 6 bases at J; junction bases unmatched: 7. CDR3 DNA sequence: TGTGCCATCAGTGAGTCACCGGACAGGGGGCTAGGCGAGCAGTACTTC. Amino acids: CAISESPDRGLGEQYF.

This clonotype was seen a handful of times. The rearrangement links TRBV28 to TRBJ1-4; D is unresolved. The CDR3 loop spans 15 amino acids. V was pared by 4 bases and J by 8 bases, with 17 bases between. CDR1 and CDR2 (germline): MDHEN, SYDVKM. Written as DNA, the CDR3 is TGTGCCAGCAGTTCCGCGGGCAGCTCCGGGGAAAAACTGTTTTTT. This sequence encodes CASSSAGSSGEKLFF. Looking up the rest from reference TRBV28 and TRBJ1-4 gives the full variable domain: DVKVTQSSRYLVKRTGEKVFLECVQDMDHENMFWYRQDPGLGLRLIYFSYDVKMKEKGDIPEGYSVSREKKERFSLILESASTNQTSMYLCASSSAGSSGEKLFFGSGTQLSVL.

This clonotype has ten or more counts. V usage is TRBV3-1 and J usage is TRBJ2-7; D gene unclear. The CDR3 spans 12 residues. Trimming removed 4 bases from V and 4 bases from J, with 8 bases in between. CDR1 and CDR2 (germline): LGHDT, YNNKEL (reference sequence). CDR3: CASSLRNYEQYF. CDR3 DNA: TGTGCCAGCAGCCTAAGAAATTACGAGCAGTACTTC.

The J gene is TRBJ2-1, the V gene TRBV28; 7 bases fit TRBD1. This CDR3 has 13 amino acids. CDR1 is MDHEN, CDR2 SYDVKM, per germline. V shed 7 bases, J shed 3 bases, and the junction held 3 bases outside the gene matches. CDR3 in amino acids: CASTRGLYNEQFF. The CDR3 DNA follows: TGTGCCAGCACTAGGGGGCTCTACAATGAGCAGTTCTTC. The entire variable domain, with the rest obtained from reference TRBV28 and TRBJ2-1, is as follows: DVKVTQSSRYLVKRTGEKVFLECVQDMDHENMFWYRQDPGLGLRLIYFSYDVKMKEKGDIPEGYSVSREKKERFSLILESASTNQTSMYLCASTRGLYNEQFFGPGTRLTVL.

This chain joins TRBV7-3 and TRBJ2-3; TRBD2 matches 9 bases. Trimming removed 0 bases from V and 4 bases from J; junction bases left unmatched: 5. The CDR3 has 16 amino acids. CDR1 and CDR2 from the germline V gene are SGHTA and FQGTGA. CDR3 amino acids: CASSLTGGRAPDTQYF. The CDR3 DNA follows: TGTGCCAGCAGCTTAACTGGCGGGAGGGCCCCAGATACGCAGTATTTT.

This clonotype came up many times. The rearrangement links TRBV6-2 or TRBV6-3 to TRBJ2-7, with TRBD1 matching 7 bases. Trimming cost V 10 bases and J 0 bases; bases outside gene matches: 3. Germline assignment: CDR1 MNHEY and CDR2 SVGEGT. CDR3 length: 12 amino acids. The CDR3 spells CATRQGSYEQYF. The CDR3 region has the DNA TGTGCCACCCGACAGGGCTCCTACGAGCAGTACTTC.

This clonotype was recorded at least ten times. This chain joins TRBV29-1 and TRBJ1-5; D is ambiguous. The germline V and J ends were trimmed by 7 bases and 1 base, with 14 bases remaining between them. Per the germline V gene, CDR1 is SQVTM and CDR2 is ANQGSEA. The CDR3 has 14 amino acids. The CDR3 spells CSAGWEESNQPQHF. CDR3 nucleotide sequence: TGCAGCGCTGGATGGGAGGAGAGCAATCAGCCCCAGCATTTT.

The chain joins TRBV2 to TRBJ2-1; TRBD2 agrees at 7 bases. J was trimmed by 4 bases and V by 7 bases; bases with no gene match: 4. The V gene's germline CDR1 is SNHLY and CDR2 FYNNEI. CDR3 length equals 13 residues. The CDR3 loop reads CASTQRDYNEQFF. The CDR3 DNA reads TGTGCCAGCACCCAGCGGGATTACAATGAGCAGTTCTTC.

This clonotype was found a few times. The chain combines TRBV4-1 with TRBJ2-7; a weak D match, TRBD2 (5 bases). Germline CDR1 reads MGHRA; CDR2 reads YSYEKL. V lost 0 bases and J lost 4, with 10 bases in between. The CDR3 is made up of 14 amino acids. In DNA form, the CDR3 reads TGCGCCAGCAGCCAAGATCTTCGGGATTACGAGCAGTACTTC. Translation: CASSQDLRDYEQYF.

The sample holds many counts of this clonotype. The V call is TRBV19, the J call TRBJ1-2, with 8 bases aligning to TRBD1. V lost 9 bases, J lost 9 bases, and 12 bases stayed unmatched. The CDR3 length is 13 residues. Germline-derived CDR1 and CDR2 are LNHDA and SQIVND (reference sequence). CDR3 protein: CASNEFGQGSYTF. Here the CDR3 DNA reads TGTGCCAGCAACGAATTTGGACAGGGCAGCTACACCTTC.

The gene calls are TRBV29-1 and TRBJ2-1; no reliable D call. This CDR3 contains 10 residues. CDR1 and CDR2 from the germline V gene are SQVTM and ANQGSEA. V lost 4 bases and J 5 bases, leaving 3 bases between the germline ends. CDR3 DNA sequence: TGCAGCGTTGCCGACAATGAGCAGTTCTTC. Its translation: CSVADNEQFF.

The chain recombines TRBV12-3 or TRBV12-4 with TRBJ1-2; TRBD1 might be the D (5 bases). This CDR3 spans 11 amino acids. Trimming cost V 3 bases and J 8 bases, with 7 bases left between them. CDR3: CASSFQGGYTF. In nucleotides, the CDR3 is TGTGCCAGCAGTTTTCAGGGAGGCTACACCTTC.

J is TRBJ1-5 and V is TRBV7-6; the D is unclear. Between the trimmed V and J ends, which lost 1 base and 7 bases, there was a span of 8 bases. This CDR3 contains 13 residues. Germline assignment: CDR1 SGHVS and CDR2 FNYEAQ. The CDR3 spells CASSLGAGQPQHF. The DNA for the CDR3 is TGTGCCAGCAGCTTAGGGGCGGGACAGCCCCAGCATTTT.

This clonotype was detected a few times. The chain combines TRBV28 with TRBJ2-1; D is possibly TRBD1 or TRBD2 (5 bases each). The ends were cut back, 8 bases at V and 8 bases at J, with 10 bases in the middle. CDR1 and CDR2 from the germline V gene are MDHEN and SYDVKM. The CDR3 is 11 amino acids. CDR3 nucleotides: TGTGCCAGCCTGGGGGACCATGAGCAGTTCTTC. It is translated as CASLGDHEQFF.

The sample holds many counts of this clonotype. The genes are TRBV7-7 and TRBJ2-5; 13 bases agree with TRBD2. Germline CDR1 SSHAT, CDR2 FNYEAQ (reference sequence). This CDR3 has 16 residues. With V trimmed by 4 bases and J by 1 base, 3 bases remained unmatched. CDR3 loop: CASSSRLAGGQETQYF. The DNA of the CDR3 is TGTGCCAGCAGCTCGAGACTAGCGGGAGGCCAAGAGACCCAGTACTTC.

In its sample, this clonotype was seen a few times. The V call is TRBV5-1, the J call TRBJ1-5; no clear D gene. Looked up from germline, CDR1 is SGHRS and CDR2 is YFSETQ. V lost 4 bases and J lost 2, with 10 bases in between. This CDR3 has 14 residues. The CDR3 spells CASSPSMGNQPQHF. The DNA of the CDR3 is TGCGCCAGCAGCCCAAGTATGGGCAATCAGCCCCAGCATTTT. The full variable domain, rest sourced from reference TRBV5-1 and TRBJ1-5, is KAGVTQTPRYLIKTRGQQVTLSCSPISGHRSVSWYQQTPGQGLQFLFEYFSETQRNKGNFPGRFSGRQFSNSRSEMNVSTLELGDSALYLCASSPSMGNQPQHFGDGTRLSIL.

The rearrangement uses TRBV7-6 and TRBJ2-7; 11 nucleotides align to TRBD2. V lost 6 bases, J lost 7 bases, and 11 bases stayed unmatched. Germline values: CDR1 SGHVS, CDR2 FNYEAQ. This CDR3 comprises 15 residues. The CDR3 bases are TGTGCCAGCAGTTCCCCGGAACTAGCGGGAGTAGAGCAGTACTTC. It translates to CASSSPELAGVEQYF. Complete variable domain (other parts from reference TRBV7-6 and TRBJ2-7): GAGVSQSPRYKVTKRGQDVALRCDPISGHVSLYWYRQALGQGPEFLTYFNYEAQQDKSGLPNDRFSAERPEGSISTLTIQRTEQRDSAMYRCASSSPELAGVEQYFGPGTRLTVT.

The CDR3 is CASSSDVWTDTGELFF. Here the CDR3 DNA reads TGCGCCAGCAGCTCCGACGTCTGGACTGACACCGGGGAGCTGTTTTTT. J is TRBJ2-2 and V is TRBV4-1; weak D call: TRBD2 (5 bases). The CDR3 is 16 amino acids. CDR1 MGHRA and CDR2 YSYEKL come from the germline V gene. V dropped 5 bases and J dropped 3 bases, with 16 bases sitting between them.

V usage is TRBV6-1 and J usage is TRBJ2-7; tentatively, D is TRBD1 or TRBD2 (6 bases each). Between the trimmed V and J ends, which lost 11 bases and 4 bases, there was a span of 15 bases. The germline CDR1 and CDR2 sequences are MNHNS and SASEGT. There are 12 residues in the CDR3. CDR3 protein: CARGPGTYEQYF. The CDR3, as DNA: TGTGCCCGGGGGCCAGGGACGTACGAGCAGTACTTC.

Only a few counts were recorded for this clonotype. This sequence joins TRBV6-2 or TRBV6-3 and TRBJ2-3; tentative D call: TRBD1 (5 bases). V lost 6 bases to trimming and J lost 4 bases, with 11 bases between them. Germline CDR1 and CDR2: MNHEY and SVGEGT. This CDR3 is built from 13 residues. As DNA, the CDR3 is TGTGCCAGCAGGCCAACAGGAGCAGATACGCAGTATTTT. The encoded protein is CASRPTGADTQYF.

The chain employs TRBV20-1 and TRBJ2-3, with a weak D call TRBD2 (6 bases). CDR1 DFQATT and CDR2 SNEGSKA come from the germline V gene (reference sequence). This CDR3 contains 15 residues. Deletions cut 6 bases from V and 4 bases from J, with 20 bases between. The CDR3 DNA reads TGCAGTGCATCCGGGGTAGCGGTTGAGGCAGATACGCAGTATTTT. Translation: CSASGVAVEADTQYF.